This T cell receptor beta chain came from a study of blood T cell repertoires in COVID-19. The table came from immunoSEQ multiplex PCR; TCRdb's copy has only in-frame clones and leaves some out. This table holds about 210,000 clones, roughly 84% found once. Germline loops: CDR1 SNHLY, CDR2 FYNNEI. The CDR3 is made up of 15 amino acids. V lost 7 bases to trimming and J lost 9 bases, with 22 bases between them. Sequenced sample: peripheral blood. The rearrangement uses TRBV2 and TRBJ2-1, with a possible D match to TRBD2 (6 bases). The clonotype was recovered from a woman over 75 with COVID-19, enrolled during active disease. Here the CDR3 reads CASTGTLKRSGEQFF. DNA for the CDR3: TGTGCCAGCACCGGGACTCTAAAAAGGTCGGGTGAGCAGTTCTTC. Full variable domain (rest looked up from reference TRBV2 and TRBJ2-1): EPEVTQTPSHQVTQMGQEVILRCVPISNHLYFYWYRQILGQKVEFLVSFYNNEISEKSEIFDDQFSVERPDGSNFTLKIRSTKLEDSAMYFCASTGTLKRSGEQFFGPGTRLTVL.